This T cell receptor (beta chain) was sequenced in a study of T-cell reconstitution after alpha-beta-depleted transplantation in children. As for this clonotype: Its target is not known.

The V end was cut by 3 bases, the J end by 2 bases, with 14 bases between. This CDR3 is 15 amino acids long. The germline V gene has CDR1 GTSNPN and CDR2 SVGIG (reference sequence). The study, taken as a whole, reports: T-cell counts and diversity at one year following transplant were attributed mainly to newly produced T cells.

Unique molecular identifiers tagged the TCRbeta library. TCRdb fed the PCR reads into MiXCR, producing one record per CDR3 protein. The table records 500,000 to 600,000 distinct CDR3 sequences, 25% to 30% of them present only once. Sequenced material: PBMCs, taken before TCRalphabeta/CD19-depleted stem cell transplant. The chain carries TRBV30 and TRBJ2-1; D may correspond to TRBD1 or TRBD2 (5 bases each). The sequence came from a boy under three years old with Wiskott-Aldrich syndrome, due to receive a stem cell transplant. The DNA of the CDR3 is TGTGCCTGGAGCGGGGACCTAGCCCCCTACAATGAGCAGTTCTTC. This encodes CAWSGDLAPYNEQFF.